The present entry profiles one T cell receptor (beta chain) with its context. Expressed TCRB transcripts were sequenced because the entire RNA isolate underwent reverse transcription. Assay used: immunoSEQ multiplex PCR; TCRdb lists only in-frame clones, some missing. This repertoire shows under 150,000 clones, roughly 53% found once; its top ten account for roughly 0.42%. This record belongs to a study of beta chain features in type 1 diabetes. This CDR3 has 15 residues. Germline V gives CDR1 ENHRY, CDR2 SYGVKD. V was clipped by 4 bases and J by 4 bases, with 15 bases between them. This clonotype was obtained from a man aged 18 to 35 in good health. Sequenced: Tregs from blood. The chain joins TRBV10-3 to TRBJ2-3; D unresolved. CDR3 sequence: CAISGSQVTPDTQYF. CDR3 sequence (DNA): TGTGCCATCAGTGGTTCGCAGGTAACACCAGATACGCAGTATTTT.